These 20 T cell receptor beta chains came from one sample sequenced in a study of T cell repertoires in cytomegalovirus infection. TCRdb independently ran MiXCR on the reads; one entry per CDR3 protein. The data hold roughly 500,000 distinct CDR3 sequences, with approximately 15% observed a single time. The material sequenced was CD8+ T cells from PBMCs. The receptors shown here come from a human donor in good health (CMV status not recorded). Some clones in this sample may be carry-over from other donors' samples.

This clonotype was seen ten or more times. The chain couples TRBV6-1 to TRBJ2-7; 7 positions match TRBD2. Germline V gene data show CDR1 as MNHNS and CDR2 as SASEGT. This CDR3 region has 18 residues. V shed 0 bases, J shed 0 bases, and the junction held 11 bases outside the gene matches. The CDR3 DNA follows: TGTGCCAGCAGTGAAGCACCCCCTTGGGGAGGGGTCTCCTACGAGCAGTACTTC. Residues: CASSEAPPWGGVSYEQYF.

This clonotype was picked up many times. The chain joins TRBV27 to TRBJ1-2, with no clear D. With 5 bases removed from V and 9 bases from J, the gap between germline ends came to 13 bases. This CDR3 is built from 12 residues. CDR1 and CDR2 from the germline V gene are MNHEY and SMNVEV (reference sequence). The CDR3 DNA reads TGTGCCAGCAGTGAGGACGCCCGCAGCTACACCTTC. This translates into CASSEDARSYTF.

This clonotype was seen many times. The chain recombines TRBV7-8 with TRBJ2-7; no clear D gene. This CDR3 has 13 residues. CDR1 SGHVS and CDR2 FQNEAQ come from the germline V gene. V was pared by 5 bases and J by 2 bases, with 10 bases between. The chain's CDR3 is CASSEVPTYEQYF. The CDR3 DNA follows: TGTGCCAGCAGCGAAGTGCCAACCTACGAGCAGTACTTC.

Of note for this clonotype: A read error may produce the germline difference seen at one junction end. This sequence joins TRBV5-1 and TRBJ2-4, with D perhaps TRBD2 (5 bases). CDR1 and CDR2 from the germline V gene are SGHRS and YFSETQ. This CDR3 spans 12 amino acids. The CDR3 DNA reads as TGTGCCAGCAGCTTGGATGGACTCATTCAGTACTTC. Translating gives CASSLDGLIQYF.

This clonotype was observed at least ten times. This sequence joins TRBV12-3 or TRBV12-4 and TRBJ2-1, with a tentative D call TRBD2 (7 bases). V dropped 0 bases and J dropped 7 bases, with 16 bases sitting between them. The CDR3 totals 16 residues. The CDR3 nucleotides are TGTGCCAGCAGTTTAGCGGGGGGGCCGACGGGGAATGAGCAGTTCTTC. Translation gives CASSLAGGPTGNEQFF.

This clonotype was observed at least ten times. The chain is built from TRBV5-4 and TRBJ2-1; 9 nucleotides agree with TRBD1. CDR1 is SGHNT, CDR2 YYREEE, per germline (reference sequence). This CDR3 region has 14 residues. With 0 bases clipped from V and 10 bases from J, the junction kept 5 bases outside the gene matches. The CDR3 spells CASSLGDRVWEQFF. The CDR3 bases are TGTGCCAGCAGCTTGGGGGACAGGGTTTGGGAGCAGTTCTTC.

There are many counts of this clonotype. CDR3 sequence (DNA): TGTGCCAGCAGCGCGTTCTCCGGGACAGGGGAAGAGACCCAGTACTTC. Protein product: CASSAFSGTGEETQYF. The genes are TRBV7-3 and TRBJ2-5; TRBD1 matches 10 bases. The CDR3 is 16 amino acids. Trimming took 5 bases from V and 3 from J; bases not matched to a gene: 9. Germline V gene lookup returns CDR1 SGHTA and CDR2 FQGTGA.

This clonotype was detected ten times or more. CDR3 nucleotides: TGTGCCAGCAGCTTCTCGGGGCAGAACACTGAAGCTTTCTTT. Its protein is CASSFSGQNTEAFF. The V gene is TRBV7-9, the J gene TRBJ1-1; weak D call: TRBD1 (5 bases). The germline gives CDR1 SEHNR, CDR2 FQNEAQ (reference sequence). Trimming took off 3 bases at V and 1 base at J, with 9 bases between the two ends. The CDR3 length is 14 residues.

This clonotype was counted ten times or more. For the CDR3, the DNA is TGTGCCAGCAGCTTAGTCAAAGGGACAGGGTCTTATAGCAATCAGCCCCAGCATTTT. Protein sequence: CASSLVKGTGSYSNQPQHF. V is TRBV7-2 and J is TRBJ1-5; 9 bases match TRBD1. The V gene end was trimmed by 1 base and the J gene end by 0 bases; junction bases not matched to a gene: 10. CDR3 size: 19 residues. CDR1 is SGHTA, CDR2 FQGNSA, per germline.

The J gene is TRBJ2-1, the V gene TRBV5-6; D tentatively fits TRBD1 or TRBD2 (6 bases each). This CDR3 is built from 19 residues. Trimming took 4 bases from V and 2 from J, leaving 25 bases between them. CDR1 and CDR2 (germline): SGHDT, YYEEEE. CDR3: CASSIGQRRGLSAYNEQFF. The CDR3 coding sequence is TGTGCCAGCAGCATAGGACAGCGGAGGGGTTTATCAGCCTACAATGAGCAGTTCTTC.

CDR3 bases: TGCGCCAGCACCAGCAGGGAAGACTATGGCTACACCTTC. This codes for CASTSREDYGYTF. The rearrangement joins TRBV5-1 to TRBJ1-2; a weak D match, TRBD1 (5 bases). V shed 6 bases and J shed 3 bases, with 12 bases lying between them. Looked up from germline, CDR1 is SGHRS and CDR2 is YFSETQ. The CDR3 spans 13 residues.

The genes are TRBV7-9 and TRBJ2-7; D is perhaps TRBD1 or TRBD2 (6 bases each). Looked up from germline, CDR1 is SEHNR and CDR2 is FQNEAQ (reference sequence). This CDR3 spans 15 amino acids. V lost 4 bases and J lost 0, with 13 bases in between. CDR3 sequence: CASSSGAGPSYEQYF. The DNA for the CDR3 is TGTGCCAGCAGCTCGGGGGCAGGGCCCTCCTACGAGCAGTACTTC.

This chain connects TRBV6-6 to TRBJ2-5, with unresolved D. Germline values: CDR1 MNHNY, CDR2 SVGAGI (reference sequence). The CDR3 totals 13 residues. The germline V and J ends were trimmed by 4 bases and 1 base, with 7 bases remaining between them. CDR3: CASSSSVQETQYF. The DNA for the CDR3 is TGTGCCAGCAGTTCCTCCGTCCAAGAGACCCAGTACTTC.

In this sample, this clonotype turned up many times. The chain joins TRBV7-9 to TRBJ2-3; D possibly corresponds to TRBD2 (5 bases). V was pared by 7 bases and J by 0 bases, with 11 bases between. The CDR3 runs 14 residues. The V gene's germline CDR1 is SEHNR and CDR2 FQNEAQ (reference sequence). The CDR3: CASMRVLSTDTQYF. In DNA, the CDR3 is TGTGCCAGCATGAGGGTCCTTAGCACAGATACGCAGTATTTT.

For this clonotype: Likely a read error: the CDR3 ends without its conserved phenylalanine or tryptophan. This chain links TRBV9 with TRBJ2-3; 13 bases match TRBD2. Looked up from germline, CDR1 is SGDLS and CDR2 is YYNGEE. V shed 3 bases and J 5 bases; nucleotides not matched to a gene: 6. The CDR3 contains 16 residues. This CDR3 is CASSATSGGPGDTQYL. CDR3 coding DNA: TGTGCCAGCAGCGCGACTAGCGGGGGGCCGGGAGATACGCAGTATTTG.

This clonotype was seen many times. The rearrangement uses TRBV7-8 and TRBJ1-2; 9 nucleotides agree with TRBD1. CDR1 is SGHVS, CDR2 FQNEAQ, per germline. CDR3 length: 13 residues. Germline trimming cut 2 bases from V and 7 bases from J; bases unmatched to any gene: 2. The CDR3 region has the DNA TGTGCCAGCAGCTTAAGGGACAGGGCTGGCTACACCTTC. This codes for CASSLRDRAGYTF.

J is TRBJ2-5 and V is TRBV11-2; possible D gene TRBD1, 6 bases. The CDR3 is 17 residues long. Between the trimmed V and J ends, which lost 3 bases and 2 bases, there was a span of 19 bases. Germline V gene data show CDR1 as SGHAT and CDR2 as FQNNGV. The CDR3 region has the DNA TGTGCCAGCAGCTTCGATACTTTAGGACAGCTACAAGAGACCCAGTACTTC. Amino acid sequence: CASSFDTLGQLQETQYF.

The chain couples TRBV3-1 to TRBJ2-7, with TRBD2 as a possible D gene (7 bases). Looked up from germline, CDR1 is LGHDT and CDR2 is YNNKEL (reference sequence). Trimming pared 5 bases from V and 5 bases from J, leaving 19 bases between. The CDR3 length is 15 residues. CDR3 residues: CASSATGGAKNEQYF. As DNA, the CDR3 is TGTGCCAGCAGCGCAACGGGGGGCGCAAAGAACGAGCAGTACTTC.

The genes are TRBV19 and TRBJ1-2, with D unclear. The CDR3 length is 13 residues. CDR1 LNHDA and CDR2 SQIVND come from the germline V gene (reference sequence). The V and J ends lost 3 bases and 8 bases respectively, with 13 bases between them. This chain's CDR3 is CASSIQLGGGYTF. The CDR3 coding sequence is TGTGCCAGTAGTATTCAGCTCGGTGGGGGCTACACCTTC.

This clonotype has at least ten counts. The CDR3 loop is CASSGYRPTTNEKLFF. CDR3 nucleotide sequence: TGTGCCAGCAGTGGTTACAGGCCCACAACTAATGAAAAACTGTTTTTT. This chain connects TRBV2 to TRBJ1-4; D is possibly TRBD1 (5 bases). Germline V gene lookup returns CDR1 SNHLY and CDR2 FYNNEI. The CDR3 contains 16 residues. Trimming removed 4 bases at V and 0 bases at J, with 12 bases between.